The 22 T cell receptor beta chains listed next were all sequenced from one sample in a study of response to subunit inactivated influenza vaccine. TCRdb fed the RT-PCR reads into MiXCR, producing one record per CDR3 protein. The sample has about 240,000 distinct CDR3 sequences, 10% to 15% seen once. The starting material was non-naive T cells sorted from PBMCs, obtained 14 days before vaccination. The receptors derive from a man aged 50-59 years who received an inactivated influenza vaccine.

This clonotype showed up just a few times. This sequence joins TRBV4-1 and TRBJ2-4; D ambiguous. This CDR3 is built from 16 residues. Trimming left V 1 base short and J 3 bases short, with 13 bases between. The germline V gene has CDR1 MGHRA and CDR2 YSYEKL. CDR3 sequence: CASSQAPLRLKNIQYF. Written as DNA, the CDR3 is TGCGCCAGCAGCCAAGCCCCGCTTAGGCTCAAAAACATTCAGTACTTC.

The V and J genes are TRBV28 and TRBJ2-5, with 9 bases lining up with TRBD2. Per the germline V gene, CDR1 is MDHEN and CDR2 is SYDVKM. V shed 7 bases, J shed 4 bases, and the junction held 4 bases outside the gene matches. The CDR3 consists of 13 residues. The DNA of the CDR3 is TGTGCCAGCACTGGAGCGGGAGGAGAGACCCAGTACTTC. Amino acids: CASTGAGGETQYF.

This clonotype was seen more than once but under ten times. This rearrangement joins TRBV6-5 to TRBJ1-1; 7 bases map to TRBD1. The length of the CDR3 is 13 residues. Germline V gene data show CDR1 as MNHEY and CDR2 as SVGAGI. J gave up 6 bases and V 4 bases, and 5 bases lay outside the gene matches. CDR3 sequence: CASSSTGKAEAFF. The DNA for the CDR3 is TGTGCCAGCAGTTCGACAGGGAAGGCTGAAGCTTTCTTT.

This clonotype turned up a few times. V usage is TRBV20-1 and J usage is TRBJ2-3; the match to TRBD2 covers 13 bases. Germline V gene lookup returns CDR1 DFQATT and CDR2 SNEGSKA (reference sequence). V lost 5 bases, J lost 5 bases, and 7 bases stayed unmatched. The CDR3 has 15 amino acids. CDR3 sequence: CSALSTSGREDTQYF. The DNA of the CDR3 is TGCAGTGCTTTATCAACTAGCGGGAGGGAAGATACGCAGTATTTT.

CDR3 residues: CASSQVEGDGEQFF. The CDR3 region has the DNA TGCGCCAGCAGCCAAGTAGAGGGGGATGGGGAGCAGTTCTTC. This chain uses TRBV4-3 with TRBJ2-1; D possibly corresponds to TRBD1 (6 bases). This CDR3 has 14 residues. The germline V gene encodes CDR1 LGHNA and CDR2 YSLEER. Trimming took 1 base from V and 10 from J, leaving 14 bases between them.

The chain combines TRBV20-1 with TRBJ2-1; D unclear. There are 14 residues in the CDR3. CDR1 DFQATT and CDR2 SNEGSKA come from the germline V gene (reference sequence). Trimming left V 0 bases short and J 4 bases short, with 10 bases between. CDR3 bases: TGCAGTGCTAGAGATCCGTTCGGATACAATGAGCAGTTCTTC. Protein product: CSARDPFGYNEQFF.

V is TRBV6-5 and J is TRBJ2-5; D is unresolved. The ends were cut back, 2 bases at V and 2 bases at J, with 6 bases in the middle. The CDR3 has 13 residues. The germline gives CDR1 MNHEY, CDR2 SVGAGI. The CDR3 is CASSYGRQETQYF. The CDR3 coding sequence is TGTGCCAGCAGTTACGGGCGTCAAGAGACCCAGTACTTC.

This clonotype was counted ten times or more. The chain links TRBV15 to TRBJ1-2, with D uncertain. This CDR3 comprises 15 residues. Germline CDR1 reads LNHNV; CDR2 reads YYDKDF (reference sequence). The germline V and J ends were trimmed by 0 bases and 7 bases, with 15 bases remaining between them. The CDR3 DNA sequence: TGTGCCACCAGCAGAGATGCGGGGTGGTCGGGTGGCTACACCTTC. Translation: CATSRDAGWSGGYTF. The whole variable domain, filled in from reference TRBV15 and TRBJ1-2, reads DAMVIQNPRYQVTQFGKPVTLSCSQTLNHNVMYWYQQKSSQAPKLLFHYYDKDFNNEADTPDNFQSRRPNTSFCFLDIRSPGLGDTAMYLCATSRDAGWSGGYTFGSGTRLTVV.

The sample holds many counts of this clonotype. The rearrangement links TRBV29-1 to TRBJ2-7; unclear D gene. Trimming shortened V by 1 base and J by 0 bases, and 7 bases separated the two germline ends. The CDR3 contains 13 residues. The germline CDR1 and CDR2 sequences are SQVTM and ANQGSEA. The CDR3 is CSVEVGGSYEQYF. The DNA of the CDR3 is TGCAGCGTTGAAGTCGGTGGCTCCTACGAGCAGTACTTC.

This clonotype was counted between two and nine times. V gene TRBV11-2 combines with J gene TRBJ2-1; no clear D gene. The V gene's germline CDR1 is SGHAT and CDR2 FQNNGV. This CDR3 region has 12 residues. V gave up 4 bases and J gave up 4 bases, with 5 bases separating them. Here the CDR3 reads CASSSEYNEQFF. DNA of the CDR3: TGTGCCAGCAGCTCCGAATACAATGAGCAGTTCTTC.

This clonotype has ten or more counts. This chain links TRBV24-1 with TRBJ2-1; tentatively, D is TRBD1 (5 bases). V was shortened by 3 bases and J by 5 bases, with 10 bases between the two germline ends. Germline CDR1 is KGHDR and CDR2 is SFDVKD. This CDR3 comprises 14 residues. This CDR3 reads CATSDVDRNNEQFF. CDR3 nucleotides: TGTGCCACCAGTGATGTCGACAGAAACAATGAGCAGTTCTTC.

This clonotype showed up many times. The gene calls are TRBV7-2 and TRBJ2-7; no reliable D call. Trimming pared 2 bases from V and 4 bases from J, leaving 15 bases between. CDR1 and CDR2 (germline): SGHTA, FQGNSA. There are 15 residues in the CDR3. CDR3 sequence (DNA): TGTGCCAGCAGCTTAACTCTTTTCAGAAATTACGAGCAGTACTTC. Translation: CASSLTLFRNYEQYF. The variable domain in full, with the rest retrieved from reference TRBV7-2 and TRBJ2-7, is GAGVSQSPSNKVTEKGKDVELRCDPISGHTALYWYRQSLGQGLEFLIYFQGNSAPDKSGLPSDRFSAERTGGSVSTLTIQRTQQEDSAVYLCASSLTLFRNYEQYFGPGTRLTVT.

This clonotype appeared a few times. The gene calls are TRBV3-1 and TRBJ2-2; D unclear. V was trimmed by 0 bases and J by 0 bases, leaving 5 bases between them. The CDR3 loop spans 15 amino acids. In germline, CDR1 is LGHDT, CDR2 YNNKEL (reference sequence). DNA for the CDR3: TGTGCCAGCAGCCAAGATTATGCGAACACCGGGGAGCTGTTTTTT. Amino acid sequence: CASSQDYANTGELFF.

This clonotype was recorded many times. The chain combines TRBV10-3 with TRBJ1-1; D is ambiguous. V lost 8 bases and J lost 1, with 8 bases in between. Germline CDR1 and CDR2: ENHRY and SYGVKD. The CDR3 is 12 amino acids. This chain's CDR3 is CAIGRGNTEAFF. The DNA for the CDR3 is TGTGCCATCGGGCGGGGGAACACTGAAGCTTTCTTT.

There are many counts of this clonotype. CDR3 sequence reads: CASSPSGGAADTQYF. The CDR3 DNA follows: TGTGCCAGCAGCCCCAGCGGGGGGGCTGCAGATACGCAGTATTTT. The chain combines TRBV6-2 or TRBV6-3 with TRBJ2-3; 10 nucleotides line up with TRBD2. V shed 6 bases and J 4 bases; nucleotides not matched to a gene: 7. Looked up from germline, CDR1 is MNHEY and CDR2 is SVGEGT. CDR3 length equals 15 residues.

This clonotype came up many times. The CDR3 region is CSVEGLAGGGGILDTQYF. DNA for the CDR3: TGCAGCGTTGAGGGACTAGCGGGAGGCGGGGGCATCCTAGATACGCAGTATTTT. The rearrangement joins TRBV29-1 to TRBJ2-3; 15 bases align to TRBD2. Trimming took 3 bases from V and 5 from J; bases not matched to a gene: 12. This CDR3 is built from 18 residues. Germline V gives CDR1 SQVTM, CDR2 ANQGSEA.

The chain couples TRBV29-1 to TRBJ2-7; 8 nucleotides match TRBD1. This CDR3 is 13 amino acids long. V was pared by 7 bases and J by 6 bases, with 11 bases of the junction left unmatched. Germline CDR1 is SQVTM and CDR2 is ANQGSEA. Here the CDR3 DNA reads TGCAGCGCCTACCAGGGGGCCCACGGCGAGCAGTACTTC. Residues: CSAYQGAHGEQYF.

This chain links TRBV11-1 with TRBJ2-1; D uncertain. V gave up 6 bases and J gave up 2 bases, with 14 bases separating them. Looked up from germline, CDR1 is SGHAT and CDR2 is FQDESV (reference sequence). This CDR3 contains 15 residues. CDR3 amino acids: CASRRQSNPYNEQFF. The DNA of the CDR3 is TGTGCCAGCAGAAGGCAGAGTAACCCCTACAATGAGCAGTTCTTC. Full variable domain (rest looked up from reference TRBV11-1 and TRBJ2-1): EAEVAQSPRYKITEKSQAVAFWCDPISGHATLYWYRQILGQGPELLVQFQDESVVDDSQLPKDRFSAERLKGVDSTLKIQPAELGDSAMYLCASRRQSNPYNEQFFGPGTRLTVL.

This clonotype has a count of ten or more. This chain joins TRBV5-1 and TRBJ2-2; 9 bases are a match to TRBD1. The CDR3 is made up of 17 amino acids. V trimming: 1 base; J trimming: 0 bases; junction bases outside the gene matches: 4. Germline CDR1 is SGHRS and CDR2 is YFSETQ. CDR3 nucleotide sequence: TGCGCCAGCAGCTTGTTCGGGACAGGGCCGAACACCGGGGAGCTGTTTTTT. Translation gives CASSLFGTGPNTGELFF. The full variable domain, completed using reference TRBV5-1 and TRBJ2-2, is KAGVTQTPRYLIKTRGQQVTLSCSPISGHRSVSWYQQTPGQGLQFLFEYFSETQRNKGNFPGRFSGRQFSNSRSEMNVSTLELGDSALYLCASSLFGTGPNTGELFFGEGSRLTVL.

The CDR3 bases are TGCGCCAGCAGCTTGGGTCAGGGTGCCGAGCAGTACTTC. It translates to CASSLGQGAEQYF. V gene TRBV5-1 combines with J gene TRBJ2-7, with a weak D call TRBD1 (5 bases). V lost 0 bases, J lost 6 bases, and 10 bases lay in between. The germline CDR1 and CDR2 sequences are SGHRS and YFSETQ. The CDR3 sequence is 13 residues long. Filled out from reference TRBV5-1 and TRBJ2-7, the complete variable domain reads KAGVTQTPRYLIKTRGQQVTLSCSPISGHRSVSWYQQTPGQGLQFLFEYFSETQRNKGNFPGRFSGRQFSNSRSEMNVSTLELGDSALYLCASSLGQGAEQYFGPGTRLTVT.

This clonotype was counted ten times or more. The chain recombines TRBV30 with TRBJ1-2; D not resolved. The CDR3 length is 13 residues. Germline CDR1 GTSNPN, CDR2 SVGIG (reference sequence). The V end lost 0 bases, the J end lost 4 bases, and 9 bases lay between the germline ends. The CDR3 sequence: CAWSVGGIYGYTF. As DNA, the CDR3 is TGTGCCTGGAGTGTAGGTGGGATCTATGGCTACACCTTC.

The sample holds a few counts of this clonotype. CDR3 region: CASRALAGETQYF. Here the CDR3 DNA reads TGTGCCAGCAGGGCACTAGCGGGGGAGACCCAGTACTTC. The chain couples TRBV6-6 to TRBJ2-5, with 10 bases identical to TRBD2. In germline, CDR1 is MNHNY, CDR2 SVGAGI (reference sequence). CDR3 length: 13 amino acids. The V segment lost 6 bases and the J segment 5 bases; nucleotides outside the gene matches: 3.